The source of this T cell receptor (beta chain) is a study of shared clonotypes between healthy human individuals (dated by TCRdb to 2018 to 2020). General notes on the study: A couple of women and three men aged 18 to 49 years were included in the cohort. For each donor, CD4 naive and CD4 memory were each run on three plates, CD8 naive on two plates, and CD8 memory on one plate. To estimate repertoire size and how much clonotype sharing occurs between individuals, the study deeply sequenced the blood TCR repertoires of five healthy adults. Different laboratories and diverse techniques were used to prepare libraries and sequence TCR repertoires, to increase sequencing depth and limit assay-specific biases. Leukapheresis yielded between about 0.9 and 9 billion PBMCs per donor.

Using the deep immunoSEQ assay, multiplex PCR amplified TCR CDR3 regions from genomic DNA. Extracted genomic DNA from each cell subset was spread evenly across all wells of several immunoSEQ 96-well plates, with each plate serving as a replicate. For sorted subsets, around 200 ng genomic DNA, equal to 25,000 to 35,000 T cell genomes, was loaded into each replicate PCR. Purified libraries were measured with a Qubit 3.0 fluorometer, size-checked on a Bioanalyzer 2100, and measured again with the KAPA Library Quantification kit. Each immunoSEQ 96-well plate was sequenced on its own single-read 150-cycle Illumina NextSeq 550 flow cell. The authors' pipeline ran thus. Because the immunoSEQ output included only junctional sequences and no quality scores, the filtering could not be the same as the filtering used for full-length reads. To assign V/J genes and CDR3, sequences were annotated using PyIR, a Python wrapper for IgBLAST v1.9, with IMGT germline references. Reads were removed for weak V/J assignments (E-value above 1e-6), missing CDR3, stop codons, out-of-frame junctions, or ambiguous translated residues. V3J clonotypes were defined as sequences sharing the same inferred V gene, J gene, and CDR3 amino acid sequence. To compute the percentage overlap between repertoires, the number of shared unique clonotypes was divided by the size of the smaller repertoire. RTK rarefaction, the Chao1 estimator, and Recon v2.1 estimates of unobserved clonotypes were used to assess repertoire richness. Generation probabilities for all TCRbeta clonotypes obtained by the gDNA method from a few donors were computed using OLGA. This is the immuneACCESS table as TCRdb keeps it, with only in-frame sequences that have V and J called. A part of the clones is gone; compared with another copy, unresolved V genes explain less than half, and the rest is unexplained. The V and J calls and the clone size are those of that table, but D and trimming were determined from the DNA. The sample includes about 2.2 million clones, with 93% observed a single time. 1.5% to 2% of the sample lies in the top ten.

Points the paper makes about the study in general: Compared with non-shared clonotypes, clonotypes shared by all four sorted-subset donors had higher generation probabilities. Because the study included only a small number of donors, the genetic and exposure-history diversity represented was limited. Pairwise subsampling indicated that sequencing depth was expected to affect the degree of clonotype sharing among donors. Even with the large sequencing depth, rarefaction of the sorted-subset datasets indicated that sequencing was incomplete. Across several donors, about 5.2% of naive CD4, roughly 3.4% of naive CD8, around 2.1% of memory CD4, and 0.4% of memory CD8 clonotypes were shared. Sampling was restricted to blood, and TCR repertoires in tissue are likely to differ from TCR repertoires in blood. Estimated clonotype richness was generally larger for naive than for memory subsets.

For the CD8 naive samples, CD45RO-negative cells were positively selected for CCR7, yielding a CD45RA+CCR7+ population from which TemRA cells were excluded. The donors were healthy, HIV-negative adults who had no recently reported acute infections or vaccinations. Only Caucasian adults living in Nashville, Tennessee, USA were represented among the donors. After blood collection by leukapheresis, PBMCs were isolated using Ficoll-Histopaque density gradient centrifugation and then cryopreserved in the vapor phase of liquid nitrogen. Analytical flow cytometry was used to check the purity and quantity of each magnetically sorted T cell population. Genomic DNA was isolated from each sorted fraction and quantified by UV absorbance on a Nanodrop 2000c. This clone has a single count. The clone's antigen remains unknown. Base qualities are missing; no much larger clone stands one base away. The sequencing sample was made of naive CD8+ T cells from PBMCs. The cell subset or site tag for this specimen amounts to: CD45RA+CCR7+. The receptor was derived from a man between 18 and 35 years old in good health. Some clones in this sample may be carry-over from other donors' samples.

Read as DNA, the sequence is TGTGCCAGCAGCCAAGTACGCGGGAGGGCCATGGGTACCGGGGAGCTGTTTTTT. Its protein reads: CASSQVRGRAMGTGELFF. This chain joins TRBV4-2 to TRBJ2-2, and TRBD2 aligns with 9 junction nucleotides. There are 18 amino acids in the CDR3, from cysteine to phenylalanine inclusive. Of the read, only the CDR3 DNA is kept; its 54 bases are in frame from base 1. At the junction V is shortened by 1 base and J by 5 bases; bases outside the gene matches: 11. In the germline V gene, CDR1 corresponds to LGHNA and CDR2 to YNFKEQ.